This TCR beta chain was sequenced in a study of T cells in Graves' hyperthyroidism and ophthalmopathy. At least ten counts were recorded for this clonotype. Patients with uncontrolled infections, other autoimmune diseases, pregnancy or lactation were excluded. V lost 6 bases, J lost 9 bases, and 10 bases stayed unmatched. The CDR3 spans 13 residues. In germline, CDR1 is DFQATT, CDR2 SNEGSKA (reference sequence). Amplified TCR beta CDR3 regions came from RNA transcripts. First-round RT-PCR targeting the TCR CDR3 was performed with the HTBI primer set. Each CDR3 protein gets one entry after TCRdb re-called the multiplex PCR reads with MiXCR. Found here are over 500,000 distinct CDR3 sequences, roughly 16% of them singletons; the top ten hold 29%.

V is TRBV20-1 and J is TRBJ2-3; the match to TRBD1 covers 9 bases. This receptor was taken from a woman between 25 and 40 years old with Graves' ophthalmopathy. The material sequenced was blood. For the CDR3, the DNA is TGCAGTGCCCCGGGACAGGGAGTTGTCACGCAGTATTTT. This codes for CSAPGQGVVTQYF.